The clone carrying this T cell receptor beta chain has a handful of counts. The antigen remains unidentified. Other DNA variants within this sample encode the same CDR3. The data were taken from a study of cytomegalovirus exposure and HLA in healthy donors. Study background: HLA-typed donors contributed some 85 million unique TCRs, which were held in an early data release. General observations from the study: A prior analysis recorded that most TCR beta V segments were productive about 90% or about 30% of the time. For most subjects, TCR beta sequences were reported to predict HLA-A and HLA-B alleles with accuracy. According to the study, 150 to 200 TCR beta chains were cytomegalovirus-associated.

V lost 8 bases and J lost 0, with 7 bases in between. The CDR3 covers 12 residues. Germline V CDR1 and CDR2: ENHRY, SYGVKD. The PCR contained 60 Vbeta and 13 Jbeta primers. Assay used: immunoSEQ multiplex PCR; TCRdb lists only in-frame clones, some missing. There are around 200,000 clones in the sample; over 75% occur only once, and 3% to 4.5% lies in the top ten. The source is a man in his fifties in good health and CMV-seronegative. The specimen sequenced was PBMCs. The V and J genes are TRBV10-3 and TRBJ1-1; D possibly corresponds to TRBD1 (6 bases). The CDR3 sequence is CAIGQMNTEAFF. CDR3 nucleotides: TGTGCCATCGGACAGATGAACACTGAAGCTTTCTTT.